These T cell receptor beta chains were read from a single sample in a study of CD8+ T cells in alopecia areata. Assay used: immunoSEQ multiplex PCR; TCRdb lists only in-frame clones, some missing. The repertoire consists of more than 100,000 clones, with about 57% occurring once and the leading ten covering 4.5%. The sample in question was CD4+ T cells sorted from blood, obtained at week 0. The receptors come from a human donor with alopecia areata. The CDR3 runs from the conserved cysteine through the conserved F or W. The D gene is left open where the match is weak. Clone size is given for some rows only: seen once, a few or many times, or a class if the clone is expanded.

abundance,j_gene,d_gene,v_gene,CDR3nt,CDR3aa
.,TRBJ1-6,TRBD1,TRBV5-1,TGCGCCAGCAGTACGGACAGGGGGAATTCACCCCTCCACTTT,CASSTDRGNSPLHF
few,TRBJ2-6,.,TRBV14,TGTGCCAGCAGCCAAGTACCCAGGAACTCTGGGGCCAACGTCCTGACTTTC,CASSQVPRNSGANVLTF
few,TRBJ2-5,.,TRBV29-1,TGCAGCGTTATACCGGGAAACCAAGAGACCCAGTACTTC,CSVIPGNQETQYF
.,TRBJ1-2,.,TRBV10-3,TGTGCCATCAGTGAACAACCGGGGGACAGCTACACCTTC,CAISEQPGDSYTF
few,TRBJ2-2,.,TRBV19,TGTGCCAGTAGTCCAACTCCACGGTTGGACACCGGGGAGCTGTTTTTT,CASSPTPRLDTGELFF
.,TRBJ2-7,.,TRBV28,TGTGCCAGCAGCTACCCGGACCTCTCCTACGAGCAGTACTTC,CASSYPDLSYEQYF
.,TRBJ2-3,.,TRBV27,TGTGCCAGCAGCCTACTAGGGAGCACAGATACGCAGTATTTT,CASSLLGSTDTQYF
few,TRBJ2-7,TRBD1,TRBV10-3,TGTGCCATCAGTGAACGGACAGGGGAAGGGCAGTACTTC,CAISERTGEGQYF
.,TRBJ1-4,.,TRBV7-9,TGTGCCAGCAGCTTACAGGAGGATGAAAAACTGTTTTTT,CASSLQEDEKLFF
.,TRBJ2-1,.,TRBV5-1,TGCGCCAGCAGCCCCGACAATGAGCAGTTCTTC,CASSPDNEQFF
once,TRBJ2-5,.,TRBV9,TGTGCCAGCAGCGGTAGGGCCGGAGAGACCCAGTACTTC,CASSGRAGETQYF
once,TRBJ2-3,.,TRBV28,TGTGCCAGCAGCCCCAGGGATACGCAGTATTTT,CASSPRDTQYF
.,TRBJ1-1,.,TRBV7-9,TGTGCCAGCAGTTATCGGGGGAACACTGAAGCTTTCTTT,CASSYRGNTEAFF
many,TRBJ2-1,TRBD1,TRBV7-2,TGTGCCAGCAGCTTCGGACAGGGTGGGAACAATGAGCAGTTCTTC,CASSFGQGGNNEQFF
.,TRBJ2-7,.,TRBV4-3,TGCGCCAGCAGCCAAGAGGCAGAACCCTCTGGAGAGCAGTACTTC,CASSQEAEPSGEQYF
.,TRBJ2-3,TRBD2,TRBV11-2,TGTGCCAGCAGCGACCGGACTAGCGGGAGGCCAGATACGCAGTATTTT,CASSDRTSGRPDTQYF
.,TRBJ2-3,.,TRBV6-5,TGTGCCAGCAGTTACGACAGAAACACAGATACGCAGTATTTT,CASSYDRNTDTQYF
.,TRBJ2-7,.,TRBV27,TGTGCCAGCAGTTTTCTGGGGGCGGAAAGCGAGCAGTACTTC,CASSFLGAESEQYF
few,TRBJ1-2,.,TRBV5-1,TGCGCCAGCAGCTTGGAGACAGCAAACTATGGCTACACCTTC,CASSLETANYGYTF
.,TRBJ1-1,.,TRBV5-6,TGTGCCAGCAGCTTTGTTTTCGGCTCCTCGAACACTGAAGCTTTCTTT,CASSFVFGSSNTEAFF
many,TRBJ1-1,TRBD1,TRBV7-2,TGTGCCAGCCGGGGACAGGTAAACACTGAAGCTTTCTTT,CASRGQVNTEAFF
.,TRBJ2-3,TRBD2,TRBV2,TGTGCCAGCCTTGAACTAGCGGAATTCACAGATACGCAGTATTTT,CASLELAEFTDTQYF
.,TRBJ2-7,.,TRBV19,TGTGCCAGTACCACCCTCCCGGGGGAGTTGCAGTACTTC,CASTTLPGELQYF
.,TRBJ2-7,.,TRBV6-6,TGTGCCAGCAGTTACTTCCCGCGCTACGAGCAGTACTTC,CASSYFPRYEQYF
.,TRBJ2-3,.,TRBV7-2,TGTGCCACCAACCTAGGAGGCCCTTTGACAGATACGCAGTATTTT,CATNLGGPLTDTQYF
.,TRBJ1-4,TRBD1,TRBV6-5,TGTGCCAGCAGTTTCGTCCGGGACAGTAATGAAAAACTGTTTTTT,CASSFVRDSNEKLFF
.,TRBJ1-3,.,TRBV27,TGTGCCAGCAGTTTACCTCGCCGGGACAACCGGAACACCATATATTTT,CASSLPRRDNRNTIYF
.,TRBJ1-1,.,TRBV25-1,TGTGCCAGCAGTGAAAACAGGGCGATGAACACTGAAGCTTTCTTT,CASSENRAMNTEAFF
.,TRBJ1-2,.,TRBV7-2,TGTGCCAGCAGCTTATCAAACTCAGGGGTTCCAGGCTACACCTTC,CASSLSNSGVPGYTF
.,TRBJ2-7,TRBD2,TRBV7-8,TGTGCCAGCAGCCAGACTAGCGGGAGAGCGAACGAGCAGTACTTC,CASSQTSGRANEQYF
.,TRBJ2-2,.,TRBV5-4,TGTGCCAGCAGCTTGAGCAGGGTGGGGACCGGGGAGCTGTTTTTT,CASSLSRVGTGELFF
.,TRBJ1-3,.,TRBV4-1,TGCGCCAGCAGCCAAGGGAAACTGATAAGCTCTGGAAACACCATATATTTT,CASSQGKLISSGNTIYF
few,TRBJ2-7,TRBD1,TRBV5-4,TGTGCCAGCAGCAGGACAGGGGAGAACTACGAGCAGTACTTC,CASSRTGENYEQYF
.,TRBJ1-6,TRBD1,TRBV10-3,TGTGCCATCAGTTTTGGACAGGGGCAAGATTCACCCCTCCACTTT,CAISFGQGQDSPLHF
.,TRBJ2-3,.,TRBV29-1,TGCAGCGTTGTGTGGGCATACACAGATACGCAGTATTTT,CSVVWAYTDTQYF
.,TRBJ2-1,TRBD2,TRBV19,TGTGCCAGTAGTATAGAGGGACTAGCGGCGAGGAGAGCAGATGAGCAGTTCTTC,CASSIEGLAARRADEQFF
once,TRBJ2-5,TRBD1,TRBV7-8,TGTGCCAGCAGCTCGGACAGGGGGCTGGAGACCCAGTACTTC,CASSSDRGLETQYF
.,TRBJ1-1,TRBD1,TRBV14,TGTGCCAGCAGCCGGACAGGAGGGAACACTGAAGCTTTCTTT,CASSRTGGNTEAFF
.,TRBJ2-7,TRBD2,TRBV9,TGTGCCAGCAGCCTGACTAGCGCCACCTACGAGCAGTACTTC,CASSLTSATYEQYF
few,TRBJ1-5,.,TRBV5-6,TGTGCCAGCAGCTTAAGGATCGGGGGCAGCAATCAGCCCCAGCATTTT,CASSLRIGGSNQPQHF
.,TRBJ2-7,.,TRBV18,TGTGCCAGCTCACCAAACGGCTACGAGCAGTACTTC,CASSPNGYEQYF
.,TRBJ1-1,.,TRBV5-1,TGCGCCAGCAGCTTGGAAGGCGGAATGAACACTGAAGCTTTCTTT,CASSLEGGMNTEAFF
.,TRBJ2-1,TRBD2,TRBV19,TGTGCCAGTAGCCAAACTAGCGGGAGGGCCCTAGAGCAGTTCTTC,CASSQTSGRALEQFF
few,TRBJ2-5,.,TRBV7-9,TGTGCCAGCAGCTTGGGACTTAAAGAGACCCAGTACTTC,CASSLGLKETQYF
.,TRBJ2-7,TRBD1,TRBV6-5,TGTGCCAGCAGTCGCCGGGACAGGGCCTCCGAGCAGTACTTC,CASSRRDRASEQYF
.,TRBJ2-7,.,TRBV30,TGTGCCTGGAGTGGGGGACGCCTTCGAGAGCAGTACTTC,CAWSGGRLREQYF
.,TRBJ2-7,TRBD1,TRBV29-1,TGCAGCGTTGTCCGGGACAGGGGGAGTCCCCTTACCTACGAGCAGTACTTC,CSVVRDRGSPLTYEQYF
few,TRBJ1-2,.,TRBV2,TGTGCCAGCACTCCGGGGGGAACTTTCGGGGGCTACACCTTC,CASTPGGTFGGYTF
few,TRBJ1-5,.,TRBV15,TGTGCCACCAGCAGAACCCGGGATTCGGCCCAGCATTTT,CATSRTRDSAQHF
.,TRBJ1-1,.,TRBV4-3,TGCGCCAGCAGCCAAACGATCAGGGTTAACACTGAAGCTTTCTTT,CASSQTIRVNTEAFF
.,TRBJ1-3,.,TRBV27,TGTGCCAGCATCCTTGTGCGTGGCTCTGGAAACACCATATATTTT,CASILVRGSGNTIYF
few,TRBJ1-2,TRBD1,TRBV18,TGTGCCAGCTCACCCTCCGGACAGGGGGCGAGTGGCTACACCTTC,CASSPSGQGASGYTF
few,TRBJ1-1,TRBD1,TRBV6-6,TGTGCCAGCAGTACTAGACAGGGTACTGAAGCTTTCTTT,CASSTRQGTEAFF
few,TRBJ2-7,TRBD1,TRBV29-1,TGCAGCGCTAGGGACAGGGGAATCAACGAGCAGTACTTC,CSARDRGINEQYF
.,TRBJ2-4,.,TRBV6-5,TGTGCCAGCAGTTACTTGCCGGTTGGCGGAAACATTCAGTACTTC,CASSYLPVGGNIQYF
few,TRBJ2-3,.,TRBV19,TGTGCCAGTACACGCACAGATACGCAGTATTTT,CASTRTDTQYF
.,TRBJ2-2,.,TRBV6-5,TGTGCCAGCAGTTACTCGAGTCGGATCGGGGAGCTGTTTTTT,CASSYSSRIGELFF
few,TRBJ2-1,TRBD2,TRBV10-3,TGTGCCATCAGTGAGTTCGCTAGCGGGGACAATGAGCAGTTCTTC,CAISEFASGDNEQFF
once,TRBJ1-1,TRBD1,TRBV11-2,TGTGCCAGCAGACGACAGGACAGGTTTGAAGCTTTCTTT,CASRRQDRFEAFF
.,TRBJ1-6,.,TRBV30,TGTGCCTGGTCCCCGGGACGGGAAAATTCACCCCTCCACTTT,CAWSPGRENSPLHF